A selection of T cell receptor beta chains follows, all from one sample in a study of T cell responses to AZD1222 COVID-19 vaccine. Generated by immunoSEQ multiplex PCR, the TCRdb table keeps only in-frame clones and is missing some. Here the sample spans about 220,000 clones, 93% being singletons. The material was peripheral blood, obtained on day 0 of MenACWY control vaccination. The receptors shown here come from an adult in good health. Both conserved end residues are part of each CDR3. Fields, in order: J gene, V gene, CDR3 protein.

>TRBJ2-5|TRBV7-2
CASSLTSGGPLGTQYF
>TRBJ1-6|TRBV6-6
CASSYLEGRNSPLHF
>TRBJ2-2|TRBV7-3
CASSLQGANTGELFF
>TRBJ1-2|TRBV5-4
CASSLDRGGYGYTF
>TRBJ2-3|TRBV6-2/TRBV6-3
CASSYLRTATDTQYF
>TRBJ2-5|TRBV5-1
CASSATGGEETQYF
>TRBJ2-2|TRBV18
CASSPTGGLTGELFF
>TRBJ1-3|TRBV7-9
CASSSGTAGNTIYF
>TRBJ1-4|TRBV5-1
CASSYLGLNSEKLFF
>TRBJ1-2|TRBV6-6
CASSYSVGRDNYGYTF
>TRBJ1-6|TRBV3-1/TRBV3-2
CASRNRDRVTSPLHF
>TRBJ1-1|TRBV25-1
CASSESGGRTEAFF
>TRBJ2-5|TRBV5-1
CASSPGGGQETQYF
>TRBJ1-2|TRBV11-2
CASSPRTGSGVYGYTF
>TRBJ2-3|TRBV7-2
CASSEAGTGVTDTQYF
>TRBJ2-3|TRBV5-1
CASSLAGRDTQYF
>TRBJ2-1|TRBV12-3/TRBV12-4
CASSTLTGHEQFF
>TRBJ1-5|TRBV10-1
CASSESVFLDRGRGYSNQPQHF
>TRBJ1-1|TRBV6-6
CASSYYKGDGAEAFF
>TRBJ1-2|TRBV13
CASSRTGGALNYGYTF
>TRBJ1-2|TRBV12-3/TRBV12-4
CASSLGRPYGYTF
>TRBJ2-1|TRBV7-3
CASSFGVGGGNEQFF
>TRBJ1-5|TRBV6-2/TRBV6-3
CASSYSKGRADNQPQHF
>TRBJ1-5|TRBV5-4
CASSFGGGRGGNQPQHF
>TRBJ1-5|TRBV7-2
CASSQDRGGQPQHF
>TRBJ1-5|TRBV6-6
CASTQQGSNQPQHF
>TRBJ2-6|TRBV3-1/TRBV3-2
CASSTPGQGTGANVLTF
>TRBJ1-1|TRBV13
CASSLGDRMNTEAFF
>TRBJ1-5|TRBV5-1
CASSLGPGGSNQPQHF
>TRBJ1-3|TRBV10-3
CAISPGGNTIYF
>TRBJ2-2|TRBV2
CASRRDRGPGELFF
>TRBJ1-2|TRBV4-2
CASSQDYRGNYGYTF
>TRBJ2-3|TRBV6-5
CASRLAGGTDTQYF
>TRBJ2-3|TRBV2
CATGTGNRGDTQYF
>TRBJ1-1|TRBV18
CASSPVIQMNTEAFF
>TRBJ1-1|TRBV19
CASSMGPYTEAFF
>TRBJ1-3|TRBV3-1/TRBV3-2
CASSQILIDRGNTIYF
>TRBJ2-2|TRBV18
CASSPTRNTGELFF
>TRBJ1-1|TRBV6-5
CASSYSKGAAEAFF
>TRBJ1-5|TRBV15
CATSRRTGGSNQPQHF
>TRBJ1-6|TRBV5-4
CASSPGTTNSPLHF
>TRBJ1-1|TRBV5-1
CASSLGQVGTEAFF
>TRBJ2-7|TRBV2
CASRSTSGDHEQYF
>TRBJ1-5|TRBV19
CASSQGGQGYQPQHF
>TRBJ2-1|TRBV30
CAWSVLESSRFF
>TRBJ1-5|TRBV18
CASSPQTGGQPQHF